Listed below are T cell receptor beta chains from one sample, sequenced in a study of blood T cell repertoires in COVID-19. Method: immunoSEQ multiplex PCR; TCRdb's copy keeps in-frame clones and lacks some. The data contain more than 45,000 clones, over 75% of them singletons. Input material: peripheral blood. Receptor source: a man between 65 and 85 years old with acute or convalescent COVID-19. CDR3s include the opening cysteine and the closing phenylalanine or tryptophan. D genes are given only for firm matches. Size tells how often a clone was seen (once, few, many) or the class of an expanded clone, and some rows leave it out.

V,size,J,length,D,CDR3,DNA
TRBV5-1,.,TRBJ2-2,16,TRBD2,CASSFRLARETGELFF,TGCGCCAGCAGCTTCCGACTAGCTAGAGAGACCGGGGAGCTGTTTTTT
TRBV12-5,.,TRBJ2-1,17,TRBD2,CASGLQPDGRAYNEQFF,TGTGCTAGTGGTTTGCAACCGGACGGGAGGGCCTACAATGAGCAGTTCTTC
TRBV6-5,.,TRBJ1-3,15,.,CASSPRASSGNTIYF,TGTGCCAGCAGTCCGCGGGCCAGCTCTGGAAACACCATATATTTT
TRBV5-5,.,TRBJ1-2,13,.,CASSPRRGDGYTF,TGTGCCAGCAGCCCCAGACGGGGGGATGGCTACACCTTC
TRBV5-6,.,TRBJ2-3,12,.,CASSFILDTQYF,TGTGCCAGCAGTTTTATCCTGGATACGCAGTATTTT
TRBV21-1,.,TRBJ2-3,18,.,CASSTNPRDREAIDTQYF,TGTGCCAGCAGCACAAACCCAAGGGACAGGGAAGCAATAGATACGCAGTATTTT
TRBV11-2,.,TRBJ1-2,13,.,CATRGPGNYGYTF,TGTGCCACTAGGGGTCCAGGGAACTATGGCTACACCTTC
TRBV14,.,TRBJ1-3,14,.,CASSQGAGRNTIYF,TGTGCCAGCAGCCAAGGTGCGGGCAGAAACACCATATATTTT
TRBV9,many,TRBJ1-2,16,.,CASSVGDDMTNYGYTF,TGTGCCAGCAGCGTAGGAGATGATATGACTAACTATGGCTACACCTTC
TRBV4-1,.,TRBJ1-2,15,TRBD1,CASSQPTGSAYGYTF,TGCGCCAGCAGCCAACCGACAGGGAGCGCCTATGGCTACACCTTC
TRBV7-2,.,TRBJ2-5,14,.,CASSSAIGGETQYF,TGTGCCAGCAGCTCGGCGATAGGAGGGGAGACCCAGTACTTC
TRBV7-9,.,TRBJ1-3,17,TRBD1,CASSLAGTGGSGNTIYF,TGTGCCAGCAGCTTAGCGGGGACAGGGGGCTCTGGAAACACCATATATTTT
TRBV7-8,.,TRBJ2-5,16,TRBD1,CASSGRRDRVQETQYF,TGTGCCAGCAGCGGAAGAAGGGACAGGGTCCAAGAGACCCAGTACTTC
TRBV7-9,.,TRBJ2-7,15,TRBD1,CASSSRGQVSYEQYF,TGTGCCAGCAGCTCCCGGGGACAGGTCTCCTACGAGCAGTACTTC
TRBV5-1,.,TRBJ2-2,14,.,CAIRTDPNTGELFF,TGCGCCATCAGGACAGATCCAAACACCGGGGAGCTGTTTTTT
TRBV28,.,TRBJ1-1,12,.,CASSLGGAEAFF,TGTGCCAGCAGCCTGGGAGGGGCTGAAGCTTTCTTT
TRBV25-1,.,TRBJ2-2,13,.,CASRPEVTGELFF,TGTGCCAGCAGACCGGAGGTCACCGGGGAGCTGTTTTTT
TRBV4-3,.,TRBJ1-1,20,.,CASSQDFRGARGGMDTEAFF,TGCGCCAGCAGCCAAGATTTTCGGGGGGCCCGAGGAGGTATGGACACTGAAGCTTTCTTT
TRBV6-5,.,TRBJ2-7,11,.,CASSKGYEQYF,TGTGCCAGCAGTAAGGGGTACGAGCAGTACTTC
TRBV6-2/TRBV6-3,.,TRBJ2-7,14,TRBD2,CASSARAGGNEQYF,TGTGCCAGCAGTGCCCGGGCGGGAGGGAACGAGCAGTACTTC
TRBV3-1/TRBV3-2,.,TRBJ1-3,15,.,CASSPRTSSGNTIYF,TGTGCCAGCAGCCCTAGGACATCGTCTGGAAACACCATATATTTT
TRBV7-3,.,TRBJ2-1,15,TRBD2,CASSSSGLNGNEQFF,TGTGCCAGCAGCTCTAGCGGGCTCAACGGGAATGAGCAGTTCTTC
TRBV25-1,.,TRBJ1-2,15,TRBD1,CASSEVGTGADAYTF,TGTGCCAGCAGTGAAGTTGGGACAGGGGCCGATGCCTACACCTTC